This T cell receptor (beta chain) was retrieved from a study of response to subunit inactivated influenza vaccine. TCRdb re-called the RT-PCR reads through MiXCR, storing one row per CDR3 protein. The table lists 550,000 to 800,000 distinct CDR3 sequences, roughly 14% of them singletons. Worth noting for this clonotype: Its specificity is unknown.

Study observations and caveats: Authors proposed each seasonal influenza vaccination draws in few new T cells.

Trimming removed 0 bases from V and 0 bases from J, with 13 bases in between. Germline-derived CDR1 and CDR2 are SEHNR and FQNEAQ (reference sequence). There are 17 residues in the CDR3. Sequences were derived from PBMCs from blood, sampled 11 to 12 days after vaccination. This chain uses TRBV7-9 with TRBJ2-3; possible D gene TRBD1, 6 bases. The TCR sequence derives from a man aged 45 to 65 who received an inactivated influenza vaccine. CDR3 amino acids: CASSLAGRGPSTDTQYF. In nucleotides, the CDR3 is TGTGCCAGCAGCTTAGCGGGCAGGGGCCCTAGCACAGATACGCAGTATTTT.